The rows below give T cell receptor beta chains drawn from one sample of a study of blood T cell repertoires in COVID-19. The protocol was immunoSEQ multiplex PCR, while the TCRdb copy is restricted to in-frame clones and leaves out a portion. The sample holds 200,000 to 250,000 clones, 85% to 90% seen once. The source material was PBMCs or T cells enriched from blood (not recorded which). All receptors come from a man aged 30-40 years who had been exposed to COVID-19. Each CDR3 is given with its conserved first and last residue. D genes are given only for firm matches. Where a row states a size, it is once, few, many or the class of an expanded clone; other rows omit it.

CDR3 DNA,CDR3 protein,V gene,J gene,D gene,clone size
TGTGCCACCAGCGGGACTAGCGGGGGCTTCACAGATACGCAGTATTTT,CATSGTSGGFTDTQYF,TRBV15,TRBJ2-3,TRBD2,-
TGCGCCAGCAGCCCCTCTGACAGGGGGGACGCAGATACGCAGTATTTT,CASSPSDRGDADTQYF,TRBV4-3,TRBJ2-3,TRBD1,-
TGCGCCAGCAGCTTGTCTCCGAACACTGAAGCTTTCTTT,CASSLSPNTEAFF,TRBV5-1,TRBJ1-1,-,few
TGTGCCAGCAGTTACGGGGACTCCCAGTACTTC,CASSYGDSQYF,TRBV6-5,TRBJ2-5,-,-
TGCAGCGTATACACGACGACAGGGTACACTGAAGCTTTCTTT,CSVYTTTGYTEAFF,TRBV29-1,TRBJ1-1,TRBD1,-
TGTGCCAGCAGCTTAGAGGGGGGGTCCCGCAATGAGCAGTTCTTC,CASSLEGGSRNEQFF,TRBV7-7,TRBJ2-1,-,-
TGTGCCAGCAGCCTTAGTCCGGCAGGGCTTAGCAATCAGCCCCAGCATTTT,CASSLSPAGLSNQPQHF,TRBV7-9,TRBJ1-5,-,-
TGCGCCAGCAGCTTGGGAGTTTCCAATGAGCAGTTCTTC,CASSLGVSNEQFF,TRBV5-1,TRBJ2-1,-,-
TGCGCCAGCAGCTTGGCAATGCAGGGTTATTCACCCCTCCACTTT,CASSLAMQGYSPLHF,TRBV5-1,TRBJ1-6,-,-
TGCGCCAGCAGCTTGGAGTGGGCAGAGGGTCTAGATACGCAGTATTTT,CASSLEWAEGLDTQYF,TRBV5-1,TRBJ2-3,-,-
TGTGCCAGCAGCTTGCGATTCGGGACAGGGGACTCACCCCTCCACTTT,CASSLRFGTGDSPLHF,TRBV7-2,TRBJ1-6,TRBD1,-
TGTGCCAGCAGCCAAGATTCCGGCACAGATACGCAGTATTTT,CASSQDSGTDTQYF,TRBV3-1/TRBV3-2,TRBJ2-3,-,-
TGTGCCAGCAGCTTAGGGTTCGGCAGGGAAGATGGCTACACCTTC,CASSLGFGREDGYTF,TRBV7-3,TRBJ1-2,-,-
TGTGCCAGCAGCTCATTAGCGGGGGTCGAGGATACGCAGTATTTT,CASSSLAGVEDTQYF,TRBV7-9,TRBJ2-3,TRBD2,-
TGTGCCAGCAGTTACAGACAGGGCCGGGGTGAAAAACTGTTTTTT,CASSYRQGRGEKLFF,TRBV6-5,TRBJ1-4,TRBD1,-
TGCAGCGTTGAGGCCTCCTACGAGCAGTACTTC,CSVEASYEQYF,TRBV29-1,TRBJ2-7,-,-
TGTGCCAGCAGCTTAGGGGACAGAGACACCGGGGAGCTGTTTTTT,CASSLGDRDTGELFF,TRBV5-5,TRBJ2-2,TRBD1,once
TGTGCCAGCAGCCAAGTGGCAGGCCGGTTATATGAGCAGTTCTTC,CASSQVAGRLYEQFF,TRBV3-1/TRBV3-2,TRBJ2-1,-,-
TGTGCCAGCAGCATCACTAGCGGGGGGCTGAGCTCAGATACGCAGTATTTT,CASSITSGGLSSDTQYF,TRBV7-8,TRBJ2-3,TRBD2,-
TGTGCCAGCAGCCCACTAGCGGACACCGGGGAGCTGTTTTTT,CASSPLADTGELFF,TRBV7-3,TRBJ2-2,TRBD2,-
TGTGCCAGCAGCTTGGCCCCGACTCGCTCCTATAATTCACCCCTCCACTTT,CASSLAPTRSYNSPLHF,TRBV5-6,TRBJ1-6,-,-
TGCGCCAGCAGGAGTGTTGACAGGGCCTCCACCGGGGAGCTGTTTTTT,CASRSVDRASTGELFF,TRBV5-1,TRBJ2-2,TRBD1,few
TGTGCCAGCAGTCTGGACAGTATCGATGAAAAACTGTTTTTT,CASSLDSIDEKLFF,TRBV6-5,TRBJ1-4,-,-
TGTGCCAGCAGCTTGGAGATAGCACGGGTAGCGGAGACCCAGTACTTC,CASSLEIARVAETQYF,TRBV5-4,TRBJ2-5,-,-
TGTGCCACCAGTGATTTAGGGGGGGCGGTAGTAGAGACCCAGTACTTC,CATSDLGGAVVETQYF,TRBV24-1,TRBJ2-5,-,-
TGTGCCAGCTCAGAGGGCTCTCAGCCCCAGCATTTT,CASSEGSQPQHF,TRBV18,TRBJ1-5,-,once
TGTGCCAGCAGTTACCGAGGAGCGGGCACCTACGAGCAGTACTTC,CASSYRGAGTYEQYF,TRBV6-2/TRBV6-3,TRBJ2-7,-,few
TGTGCCAGCAGCTTAAATCAGCTAGAAGAGACCCAGTACTTC,CASSLNQLEETQYF,TRBV7-3,TRBJ2-5,-,-
TGTGCCAGCAGCCAAGGTTTGGAGGTTAGCAATCAGCCCCAGCATTTT,CASSQGLEVSNQPQHF,TRBV3-1/TRBV3-2,TRBJ1-5,-,-
TGTGCCAGCAGCTTAGACCAGTCCCGGGACAGGTTCGAGCAGTACTTC,CASSLDQSRDRFEQYF,TRBV11-3,TRBJ2-7,TRBD1,-
TGTGCCAGCAGTTCTGACTACTACGAGCAGTACTTC,CASSSDYYEQYF,TRBV6-5,TRBJ2-7,-,-
TGTGCCAGCAGTTATAAGGTAGCGGGGGGCACAGATACGCAGTATTTT,CASSYKVAGGTDTQYF,TRBV6-6,TRBJ2-3,TRBD2,-
TGTGCCAGCAGCGTTATCCAGACTAGCGGAGGGACAGATACGCAGTATTTT,CASSVIQTSGGTDTQYF,TRBV9,TRBJ2-3,TRBD2,-
TGTGCCAGCAGTACAAATAACTATGGCTACACCTTC,CASSTNNYGYTF,TRBV28,TRBJ1-2,-,-
TGCGCCAGCTCATTGGACAGGGCTGGTGGGACCCAGTACTTC,CASSLDRAGGTQYF,TRBV5-1,TRBJ2-5,TRBD1,-
TGTGCCAGCAGTGAACCCGGACAGGTGAACACTGAAGCTTTCTTT,CASSEPGQVNTEAFF,TRBV25-1,TRBJ1-1,TRBD1,-
TGTGCCAGCAGTTCCCAAACAGGGAGGGTACCAGATACGCAGTATTTT,CASSSQTGRVPDTQYF,TRBV5-4,TRBJ2-3,-,-
TGTGCCAGCAGTAGGGGAGGAATTGGGAACACTGAAGCTTTCTTT,CASSRGGIGNTEAFF,TRBV5-5,TRBJ1-1,-,-
TGTGCCAGCAGCCAAGGACGGGGGAACACTGAAGCTTTCTTT,CASSQGRGNTEAFF,TRBV3-1/TRBV3-2,TRBJ1-1,-,-
TGTGCCAGCAGCCGCACGACAGGCCTACAAGAGACCCAGTACTTC,CASSRTTGLQETQYF,TRBV7-9,TRBJ2-5,-,-
TGTGCCAGCAGCTTAAGCGAGGGCACTGAAGCTTTCTTT,CASSLSEGTEAFF,TRBV7-9,TRBJ1-1,-,-
TGTGCCAGCAGCTGGAGGGGAAGGGGGCTGGACGAGCAGTACTTC,CASSWRGRGLDEQYF,TRBV7-2,TRBJ2-7,-,-
TGTGCCATCAGTGACCACACAAAAATCGATGAAGCTTTCTTT,CAISDHTKIDEAFF,TRBV10-3,TRBJ1-1,-,-
TGTGCCAGCAGTCTAACAGGGGTGTACGGCTACACCTTC,CASSLTGVYGYTF,TRBV12-3/TRBV12-4,TRBJ1-2,TRBD1,-
TGTGCCAGCAGCTTCAGCGGGGGGGCCAACGAGCAGTACTTC,CASSFSGGANEQYF,TRBV11-3,TRBJ2-7,TRBD2,-
TGTGCCACCTTAACAGGGGGCGCGAGGGAGACCCAGTACTTC,CATLTGGARETQYF,TRBV6-5,TRBJ2-5,TRBD1,-
TGCGCCAGCACCCCGGGACACCGCACAGATACGCAGTATTTT,CASTPGHRTDTQYF,TRBV5-1,TRBJ2-3,-,once
TGTGCCAGCAGTTTAGAGGGTTTTAATTCACCCCTCCACTTT,CASSLEGFNSPLHF,TRBV27,TRBJ1-6,-,-
TGTGCCAGCAGTGAACCGGGCGGGGTGAGGGATACGCAGTATTTT,CASSEPGGVRDTQYF,TRBV2,TRBJ2-3,-,-
TGCGCCAGCAGCCAAGTCGAGACAGGGACTCTCTACGAGCAGTACTTC,CASSQVETGTLYEQYF,TRBV4-1,TRBJ2-7,-,-
TGTGCCAGCTCAACCGGGAATTCACCCCTCCACTTT,CASSTGNSPLHF,TRBV18,TRBJ1-6,-,-
TGTGCCAGCCCCCGGCTCCGGGACAGTCTCTACAATGAGCAGTTCTTC,CASPRLRDSLYNEQFF,TRBV14,TRBJ2-1,TRBD1,-
TGTGCCAGCAGCCAAAGGAGGGGGCGGGCACTGTTTTTT,CASSQRRGRALFF,TRBV3-1/TRBV3-2,TRBJ1-4,TRBD1,-
TGTGCCAGCAGCTACAGGACTAGCGGGGGGAGCTCCTACAATGAGCAGTTCTTC,CASSYRTSGGSSYNEQFF,TRBV7-9,TRBJ2-1,TRBD2,-
TGTGCCACCAGCAGAGAGGGAGCAAGAGAGACCCAGTACTTC,CATSREGARETQYF,TRBV15,TRBJ2-5,-,-